One and the same sample provided the 7 T cell receptor beta chains below, sequenced in a study of T cells after yellow fever vaccination (dated by TCRdb to the late 2010s). This sample's treatment or condition label indicates: live attenuated yellow fever vaccine strain. The library was made by 5' RACE. Sequencer: Illumina HiSeq 2500. TCRdb reran the public reads through fastp at Q25 and MiXCR, keeping productive beta chains. Merged by CDR3 protein, the rows form single entries marked with the most common genes and DNA. For this sample there are roughly 140,000 distinct CDR3 sequences; less than 9.5% appear just once. The leading ten clones occupy less than 0.95% of the sample. Source: CD4+ T cells sorted from PBMCs, taken 5 days after the yellow fever booster vaccination. These receptors all come from a young man who received the YFV17D yellow fever vaccine.

This clonotype was observed a few times. The V call is TRBV6-1, the J call TRBJ2-7; TRBD2 matches at 8 bases. The ends lost 5 bases at V and 1 base at J; junction bases unmatched: 4. The CDR3 length is 14 residues. Per germline, CDR1 MNHNS and CDR2 SASEGT. The CDR3 sequence is CASSKTSGSYEQYF. The CDR3 DNA reads TGTGCCAGCAGTAAAACTAGCGGTTCCTACGAGCAGTACTTC.

This clonotype was seen a few times. J is TRBJ2-7 and V is TRBV5-6; the match to TRBD1 covers 7 bases. The CDR3 runs 15 residues. Losses at the gene ends were 3 bases for V and 4 bases for J; bases not matched to a gene: 10. Germline V gene data show CDR1 as SGHDT and CDR2 as YYEEEE. CDR3 DNA sequence: TGTGCCAGCAGCTCGGACAGGCAGAACTATTACGAGCAGTACTTC. Translated: CASSSDRQNYYEQYF.

This clonotype has ten or more counts. The genes are TRBV7-2 and TRBJ2-1; D is possibly TRBD1 (6 bases). Germline assignment: CDR1 SGHTA and CDR2 FQGNSA. V was shortened by 2 bases and J by 7 bases, with 15 bases between the two germline ends. This CDR3 spans 15 amino acids. The CDR3 DNA is TGTGCCAGCAGCTTATTTTCGGGCAGGGGAAATGAGCAGTTCTTC. It is translated as CASSLFSGRGNEQFF.

This clonotype was counted at least ten times. The chain uses TRBV5-8 and TRBJ2-6, with TRBD1 as a possible D gene (6 bases). From germline, CDR1 is SGHTS and CDR2 YDEGEE. The CDR3 extends over 17 amino acids. V was clipped by 7 bases and J by 3 bases, with 20 bases between them. CDR3 sequence (DNA): TGTGCCAGCTCTCCAGGGGATTGGCCTGGTGGGGCCAACGTCCTGACTTTC. It is translated as CASSPGDWPGGANVLTF.

This clonotype showed up just a few times. V gene TRBV18 combines with J gene TRBJ2-7; the match to TRBD2 covers 14 bases. The CDR3 extends over 15 amino acids. V was clipped by 2 bases and J by 4 bases; unmatched bases: 1. Germline V gene sequence: CDR1 KGHSH, CDR2 LQKENI. Written as DNA, the CDR3 is TGTGCCAGCTCACCAGGGACTAGCGGGAGTTACGAGCAGTACTTC. This sequence encodes CASSPGTSGSYEQYF. Using reference TRBV18 and TRBJ2-7 for the parts outside the CDR3, the full variable domain is NAGVMQNPRHLVRRRGQEARLRCSPMKGHSHVYWYRQLPEEGLKFMVYLQKENIIDESGMPKERFSAEFPKEGPSILRIQQVVRGDSAAYFCASSPGTSGSYEQYFGPGTRLTVT.

In regard to this clonotype: One junction end disagrees with the germline gene, perhaps due to a read error. The rearrangement links TRBV5-1 to TRBJ2-1; the match to TRBD1 covers 7 bases. This CDR3 has 14 residues. Germline lookup yields CDR1 SGHRS and CDR2 YFSETQ. CDR3 protein: CARSLGTVDNEQFF. DNA of the CDR3: TGCGCCAGAAGCTTGGGGACAGTAGACAATGAGCAGTTCTTC.

This clonotype was seen ten or more times. The V call is TRBV2, the J call TRBJ2-3; tentative D call: TRBD1 (6 bases). The V gene lost 6 bases and the J gene lost 2 bases, with 15 bases spanning the gap. The CDR3 sequence is 15 residues long. The germline V gene encodes CDR1 SNHLY and CDR2 FYNNEI. CDR3 protein: CASRGWTASTDTQYF. The DNA of the CDR3 is TGTGCCAGCAGGGGATGGACAGCCTCCACAGATACGCAGTATTTT.